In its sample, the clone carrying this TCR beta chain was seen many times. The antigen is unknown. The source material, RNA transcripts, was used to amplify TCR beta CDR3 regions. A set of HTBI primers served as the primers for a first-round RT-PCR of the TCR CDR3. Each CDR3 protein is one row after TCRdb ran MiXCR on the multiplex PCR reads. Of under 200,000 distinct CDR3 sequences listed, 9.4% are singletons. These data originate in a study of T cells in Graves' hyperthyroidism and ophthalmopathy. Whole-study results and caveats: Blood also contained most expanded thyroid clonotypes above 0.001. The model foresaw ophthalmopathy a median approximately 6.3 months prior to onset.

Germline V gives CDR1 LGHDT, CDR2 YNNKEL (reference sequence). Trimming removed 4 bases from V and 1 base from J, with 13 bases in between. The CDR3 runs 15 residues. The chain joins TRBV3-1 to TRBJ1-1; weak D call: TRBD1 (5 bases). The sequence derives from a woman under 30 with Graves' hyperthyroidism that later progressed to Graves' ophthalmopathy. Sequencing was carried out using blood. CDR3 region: CASSPLTGRNTEAFF. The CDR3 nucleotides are TGTGCCAGCAGCCCCCTTACGGGGCGGAACACTGAAGCTTTCTTT.